One and the same sample provided the 18 T cell receptor beta chains below, sequenced in a study of CD8 T cells in ankylosing spondylitis. TCRdb analysed the 5' RACE reads with MiXCR anew, one entry per CDR3 protein. The sample shows about 17,000 distinct CDR3 sequences, over 7% of them seen only once. The sample taken for sequencing was blood. Receptors were obtained from a male donor with ankylosing spondylitis or in good health (not recorded which).

The table lists this clonotype with a few counts. The CDR3 bases are TGCAGTGCTAGACGGGACCGGTTTAATTCACCCCTCCACTTT. Its translation: CSARRDRFNSPLHF. The chain is built from TRBV20-1 and TRBJ1-6, with TRBD1 as a possible D gene (5 bases). This CDR3 spans 14 amino acids. CDR1 and CDR2 from the germline V gene are DFQATT and SNEGSKA (reference sequence). V lost 2 bases and J lost 6, with 11 bases in between.

This clonotype was recorded at least ten times. V is TRBV29-1 and J is TRBJ2-7; 8 nucleotides agree with TRBD1. V lost 4 bases and J lost 2; bases outside the gene matches: 7. Germline lookup yields CDR1 SQVTM and CDR2 ANQGSEA. The CDR3 loop spans 14 amino acids. CDR3 loop: CSVVSGQGPYEQYF. Written as DNA, the CDR3 is TGCAGCGTTGTTAGTGGACAGGGCCCCTACGAGCAGTACTTC.

This clonotype appeared a few times. The rearrangement links TRBV5-1 to TRBJ2-3; D gene unclear. Between the trimmed V and J ends, which lost 0 bases and 1 base, there was a span of 6 bases. The CDR3 length is 14 residues. CDR1 and CDR2 (germline): SGHRS, YFSETQ. This CDR3 reads CASSLGGRTDTQYF. CDR3 sequence (DNA): TGCGCCAGCAGCTTGGGAGGTCGCACAGATACGCAGTATTTT.

This clonotype was recorded at least ten times. This chain uses TRBV27 with TRBJ1-2; D ambiguous. V dropped 5 bases and J dropped 4 bases, with 11 bases sitting between them. Germline V gene lookup returns CDR1 MNHEY and CDR2 SMNVEV (reference sequence). This CDR3 region has 13 residues. In DNA, the CDR3 is TGTGCCAGCAGTCCGAGGGCCCTCTATGGCTACACCTTC. Translation: CASSPRALYGYTF.

This clonotype was seen ten or more times. The V and J genes are TRBV5-1 and TRBJ2-7, with TRBD1 matching over 10 bases. CDR1 is SGHRS, CDR2 YFSETQ, per germline. This CDR3 is built from 15 residues. Trimming took 4 bases from V and 4 from J; bases not matched to a gene: 8. The CDR3 spells CASSPTTGGGYEQYV. In DNA form, the CDR3 reads TGCGCCAGCAGCCCCACGACAGGGGGCGGTTACGAGCAGTACGTC.

In its sample, this clonotype was seen many times. The chain recombines TRBV12-3 or TRBV12-4 with TRBJ1-3; 7 bases line up with TRBD1. Losses at the gene ends were 5 bases for V and 0 bases for J; bases not matched to a gene: 10. The CDR3 length is 17 residues. The CDR3 coding sequence is TGTGCCAGCAGTCCACAGGGGAACTTAGCCTCTGGAAACACCATATATTTT. Encoded protein: CASSPQGNLASGNTIYF.

This clonotype was observed many times. The DNA for the CDR3 is TGTGCCAGCAGTTTCGGACTAGCGGGAGCGGAAAATGAGCAGTTCTTC. Its protein product is CASSFGLAGAENEQFF. The gene calls are TRBV12-3 or TRBV12-4 and TRBJ2-1; 13 nucleotides line up with TRBD2. The CDR3 extends over 16 amino acids. J lost 7 bases, V lost 3 bases, and 6 bases had no gene match.

The chain recombines TRBV20-1 with TRBJ2-1, with 10 bases identical to TRBD2. V shed 4 bases, J shed 6 bases, and the junction held 9 bases outside the gene matches. CDR1 is DFQATT and CDR2 is SNEGSKA in the germline V gene (reference sequence). The CDR3 extends over 15 amino acids. This CDR3 is CSATPTSGATNEQFF. Here the CDR3 DNA reads TGCAGTGCTACCCCAACTAGCGGGGCCACCAATGAGCAGTTCTTC.

This clonotype was seen only a few times. The CDR3 here is CSASSQLAGGTDTQYF. The CDR3 coding sequence is TGCAGTGCTAGTTCCCAACTAGCGGGGGGCACAGATACGCAGTATTTT. V gene TRBV20-1 combines with J gene TRBJ2-3; the match to TRBD2 covers 11 bases. Trimming at V came to 3 bases and at J to 1 base, leaving 6 bases not matched to a gene. Germline CDR1 is DFQATT and CDR2 is SNEGSKA (reference sequence). The CDR3 has 16 residues.

At least ten counts were recorded for this clonotype. The rearrangement links TRBV28 to TRBJ1-1; D not certain. Germline V gene sequence: CDR1 MDHEN, CDR2 SYDVKM. V was clipped by 5 bases and J by 1 base, with 17 bases between them. This CDR3 has 16 amino acids. The CDR3 bases are TGTGCCAGCAGTCCCCCCACACGACGAACGAACACTGAAGCTTTCTTT. It yields the protein CASSPPTRRTNTEAFF.

In this sample, this clonotype turned up many times. The chain carries TRBV20-1 and TRBJ2-2; the D gene could be TRBD1 or TRBD2 (6 bases each). V gave up 6 bases and J gave up 0 bases, with 11 bases separating them. The CDR3 is 14 residues long. Germline loops: CDR1 DFQATT, CDR2 SNEGSKA (reference sequence). CDR3 nucleotides: TGCAGTGCGGGCGGGACATCGAACACCGGGGAGCTGTTTTTT. Its translation: CSAGGTSNTGELFF.

In this sample, this clonotype turned up many times. The CDR3 reads CAISAKGADTEAFF. The CDR3 bases are TGTGCCATCAGTGCCAAGGGGGCAGACACTGAAGCTTTCTTT. This chain links TRBV10-3 with TRBJ1-1; TRBD1 matches at 7 bases. Germline CDR1 is ENHRY and CDR2 is SYGVKD. J gave up 3 bases and V 4 bases, and 5 bases lay outside the gene matches. This CDR3 is built from 14 residues.

This clonotype came up many times. The chain employs TRBV6-1 and TRBJ1-5, with D possibly being TRBD1 (6 bases). The V end was cut by 1 base, the J end by 5 bases, with 9 bases between. CDR3 length: 14 amino acids. Germline V CDR1 and CDR2: MNHNS, SASEGT. The chain's CDR3 is CASSEGTDYQPQHF. In DNA, the CDR3 is TGTGCCAGCAGTGAAGGGACAGATTATCAGCCCCAGCATTTT.

With respect to this clonotype: Just one base apart from a much larger clone, this may be a read error. This chain joins TRBV7-9 and TRBJ1-4; TRBD1 aligns across 10 bases. The CDR3 extends over 16 amino acids. The V and J ends lost 1 base and 8 bases, in that order; junction bases with no gene match: 7. CDR1 is SEHNR and CDR2 is FQNEAQ in the germline V gene (reference sequence). CDR3 nucleotides: TGTGCCAGCAGCTTAGAGCCGGGACAGGGGAACGAAAAACTGTTTTTT. Its translation is CASSLEPGQGNEKLFF.

The chain joins TRBV7-3 to TRBJ2-7, with 7 bases lining up with TRBD2. V lost 4 bases to trimming and J lost 7 bases; unmatched junction nucleotides: 7. Germline V gene lookup returns CDR1 SGHTA and CDR2 FQGTGA. This CDR3 is built from 13 residues. This CDR3 is CASSSRRGGEQYF. Here the CDR3 DNA reads TGTGCCAGCAGCTCCCGGCGGGGAGGGGAGCAGTACTTC.

This rearrangement joins TRBV28 to TRBJ2-5, with TRBD1 matching 9 bases. CDR1 and CDR2 from the germline V gene are MDHEN and SYDVKM. V was pared by 10 bases and J by 2 bases, with 5 bases of the junction left unmatched. CDR3 length equals 13 residues. The CDR3 spells CAIRDREQETQYF. The CDR3 region has the DNA TGTGCCATCCGGGACAGGGAACAAGAGACCCAGTACTTC. Full variable domain (missing parts from reference TRBV28 and TRBJ2-5): DVKVTQSSRYLVKRTGEKVFLECVQDMDHENMFWYRQDPGLGLRLIYFSYDVKMKEKGDIPEGYSVSREKKERFSLILESASTNQTSMYLCAIRDREQETQYFGPGTRLLVL.

This clonotype came up many times. V gene TRBV5-1 combines with J gene TRBJ2-2, with TRBD2 identical over 10 bases. The CDR3 is 16 amino acids. Germline V CDR1 and CDR2: SGHRS, YFSETQ. The V and J ends lost 6 bases and 0 bases, in that order; junction bases with no gene match: 5. CDR3 loop: CASKGTSVANTGELFF. The CDR3 bases are TGCGCCAGCAAGGGGACTAGCGTCGCGAACACCGGGGAGCTGTTTTTT.

This clonotype was recorded at least ten times. The chain joins TRBV2 to TRBJ1-1; possibly TRBD1 for D (5 bases). From germline, CDR1 is SNHLY and CDR2 FYNNEI. This CDR3 spans 12 amino acids. With 8 bases removed from V and 1 base from J, the gap between germline ends came to 8 bases. The CDR3 region is CASQDTNTEAFF. CDR3 nucleotide sequence: TGTGCCAGCCAGGACACGAACACTGAAGCTTTCTTT.